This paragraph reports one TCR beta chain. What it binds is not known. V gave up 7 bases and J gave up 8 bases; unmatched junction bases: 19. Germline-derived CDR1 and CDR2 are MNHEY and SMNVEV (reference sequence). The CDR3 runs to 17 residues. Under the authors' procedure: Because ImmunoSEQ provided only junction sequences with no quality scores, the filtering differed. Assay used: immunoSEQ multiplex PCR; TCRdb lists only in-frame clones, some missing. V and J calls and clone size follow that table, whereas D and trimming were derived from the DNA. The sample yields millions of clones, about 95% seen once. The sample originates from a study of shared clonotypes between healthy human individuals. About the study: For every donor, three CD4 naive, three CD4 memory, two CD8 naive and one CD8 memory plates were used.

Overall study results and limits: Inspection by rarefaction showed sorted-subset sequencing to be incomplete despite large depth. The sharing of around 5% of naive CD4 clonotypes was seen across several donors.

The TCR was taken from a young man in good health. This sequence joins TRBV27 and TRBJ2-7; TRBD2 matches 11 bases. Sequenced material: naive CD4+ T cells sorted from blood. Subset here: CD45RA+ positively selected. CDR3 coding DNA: TGTGCCAGCAAGAGCATGGGGGAAACTAGCGGGAGCGAGAAGCAGTACTTC. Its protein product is CASKSMGETSGSEKQYF.